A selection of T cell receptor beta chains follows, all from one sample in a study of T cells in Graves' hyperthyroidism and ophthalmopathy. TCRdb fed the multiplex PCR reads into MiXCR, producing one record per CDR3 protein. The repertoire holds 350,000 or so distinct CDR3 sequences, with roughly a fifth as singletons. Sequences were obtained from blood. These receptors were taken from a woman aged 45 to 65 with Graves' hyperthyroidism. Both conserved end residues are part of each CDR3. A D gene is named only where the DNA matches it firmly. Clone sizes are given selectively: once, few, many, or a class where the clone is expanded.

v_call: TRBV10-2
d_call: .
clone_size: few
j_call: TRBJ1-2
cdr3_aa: CASSESRTANYGYTF
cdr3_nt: TGCGCCAGCAGTGAGTCCCGGACAGCCAACTATGGCTACACCTTC

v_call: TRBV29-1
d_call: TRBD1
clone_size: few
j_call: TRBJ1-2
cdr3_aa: CSVSSGTDYGYTF
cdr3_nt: TGCAGCGTTTCTTCCGGGACAGATTATGGCTACACCTTC

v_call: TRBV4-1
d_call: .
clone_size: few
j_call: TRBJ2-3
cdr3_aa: CASSPLRTSLGSTDTQYF
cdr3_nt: TGCGCCAGCAGCCCCTTAAGGACTTCGCTGGGAAGCACAGATACGCAGTATTTT

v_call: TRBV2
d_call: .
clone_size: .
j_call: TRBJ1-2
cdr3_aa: CASRPARQRFIGYTF
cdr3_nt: TGTGCCAGCAGACCAGCAAGACAGAGATTTATCGGCTACACCTTC

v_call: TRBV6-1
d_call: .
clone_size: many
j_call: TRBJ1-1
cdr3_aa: CASSVGVYGEAFF
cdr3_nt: TGTGCCAGCAGTGTAGGGGTGTACGGTGAAGCTTTCTTT

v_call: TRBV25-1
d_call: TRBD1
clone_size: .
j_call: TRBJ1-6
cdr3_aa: CASWDSIRNSPLHF
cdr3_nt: TGTGCCAGCTGGGACAGCATCCGTAATTCACCCCTCCACTTT

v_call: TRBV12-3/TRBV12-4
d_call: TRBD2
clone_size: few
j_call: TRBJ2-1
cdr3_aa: CASRLESGSYNEQFF
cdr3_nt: TGTGCCAGCAGGTTGGAAAGCGGGAGCTACAATGAGCAGTTCTTC

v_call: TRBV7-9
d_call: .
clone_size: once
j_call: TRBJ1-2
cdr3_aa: CASSERDSGYTF
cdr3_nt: TGTGCCAGCAGCGAAAGGGATTCAGGCTACACCTTC

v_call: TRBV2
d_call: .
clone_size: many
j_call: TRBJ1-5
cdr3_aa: CASSEGVGLQPQHF
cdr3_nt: TGTGCCAGCAGTGAGGGGGTAGGGCTTCAGCCCCAGCATTTT

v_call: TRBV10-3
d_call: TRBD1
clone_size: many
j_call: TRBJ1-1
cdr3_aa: CATAGTVNTEAFF
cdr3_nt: TGTGCCACGGCCGGGACAGTGAACACTGAAGCTTTCTTT

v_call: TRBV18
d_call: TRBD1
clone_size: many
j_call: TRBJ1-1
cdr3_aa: CASSGQGSREAFF
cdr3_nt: TGTGCCAGCTCAGGACAGGGCTCTCGGGAAGCTTTCTTT

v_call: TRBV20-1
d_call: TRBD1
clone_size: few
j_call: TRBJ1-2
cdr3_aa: CSARPGQGYGYTF
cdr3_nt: TGCAGTGCTAGGCCGGGACAGGGGTATGGCTACACCTTC

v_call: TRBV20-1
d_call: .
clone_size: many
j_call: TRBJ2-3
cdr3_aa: CSAQPSTDTQYF
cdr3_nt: TGCAGTGCACAACCCAGCACAGATACGCAGTATTTT

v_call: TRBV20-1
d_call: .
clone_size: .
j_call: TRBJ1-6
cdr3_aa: CSASGQTDNSPLHF
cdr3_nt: TGCAGTGCTTCCGGCCAGACTGATAATTCACCCCTCCACTTT

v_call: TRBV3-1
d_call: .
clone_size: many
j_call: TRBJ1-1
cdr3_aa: CASSQRMGTEAFF
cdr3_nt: TGTGCCAGCAGCCAACGCATGGGGACTGAAGCTTTCTTT

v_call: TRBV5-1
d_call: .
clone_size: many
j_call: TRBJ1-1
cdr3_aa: CASRNGPGTEAFF
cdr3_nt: TGCGCCAGCAGGAATGGACCGGGCACTGAAGCTTTCTTT

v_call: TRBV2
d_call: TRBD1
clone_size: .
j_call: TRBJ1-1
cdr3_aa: CASSGITTGTTEAFF
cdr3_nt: TGTGCCAGCAGTGGGATTACGACAGGGACCACTGAAGCTTTCTTT

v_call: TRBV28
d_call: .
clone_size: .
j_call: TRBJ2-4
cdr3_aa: CASCMGKNIQYF
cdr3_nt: TGTGCCAGCTGTATGGGCAAAAACATTCAGTACTTC

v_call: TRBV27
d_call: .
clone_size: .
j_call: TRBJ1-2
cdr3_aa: CASSFSHRVPSYGYTF
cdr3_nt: TGTGCCAGCAGTTTCTCTCACAGGGTCCCCTCATATGGCTACACCTTC

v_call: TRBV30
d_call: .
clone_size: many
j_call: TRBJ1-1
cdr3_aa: CAWIGSWGALEAFF
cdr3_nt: TGTGCCTGGATCGGGTCATGGGGGGCTCTTGAAGCTTTCTTT

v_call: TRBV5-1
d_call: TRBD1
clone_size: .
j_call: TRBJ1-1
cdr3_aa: CASSLDTGTDNTEAFF
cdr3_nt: TGTGCCAGCAGCTTAGACACCGGGACAGACAACACTGAAGCTTTCTTT

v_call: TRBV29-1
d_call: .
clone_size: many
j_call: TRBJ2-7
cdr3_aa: CSLEGGPDYEQYF
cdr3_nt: TGCAGCCTGGAAGGGGGACCAGACTACGAGCAGTACTTC

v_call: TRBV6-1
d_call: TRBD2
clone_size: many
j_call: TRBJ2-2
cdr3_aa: CASSFPGGRAAGELFF
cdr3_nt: TGTGCCAGCAGTTTTCCTGGGGGGAGGGCCGCCGGGGAGCTGTTTTTT

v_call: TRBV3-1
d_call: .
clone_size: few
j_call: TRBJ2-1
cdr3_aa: CASSQDLGRGNNEQFF
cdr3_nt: TGTGCCAGCAGCCAAGATTTAGGACGAGGAAACAATGAGCAGTTCTTC

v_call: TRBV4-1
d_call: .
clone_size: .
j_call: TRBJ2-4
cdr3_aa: CASSQDLGNIQYF
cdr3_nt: TGCGCCAGCAGCCAAGATCTAGGGAACATTCAGTACTTC

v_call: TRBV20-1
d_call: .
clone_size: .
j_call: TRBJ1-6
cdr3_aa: CSARGGDSPLHF
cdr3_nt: TGCAGTGCTAGAGGGGGGGATTCACCCCTCCACTTT

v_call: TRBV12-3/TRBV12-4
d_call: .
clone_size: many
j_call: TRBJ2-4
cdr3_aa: CASSMSRLAKNIQYF
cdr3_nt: TGTGCCAGCAGTATGTCCAGACTAGCCAAAAACATTCAGTACTTC

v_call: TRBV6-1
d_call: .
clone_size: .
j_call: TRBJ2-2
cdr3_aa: CASKKGQGGTGELFF
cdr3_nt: TGTGCCAGCAAAAAGGGTCAGGGAGGCACCGGGGAGCTGTTTTTT

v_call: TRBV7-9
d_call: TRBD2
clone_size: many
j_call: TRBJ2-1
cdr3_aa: CASSSSGSSNNEQFF
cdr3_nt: TGTGCCAGCAGTTCGAGCGGGAGCTCCAACAATGAGCAGTTCTTC

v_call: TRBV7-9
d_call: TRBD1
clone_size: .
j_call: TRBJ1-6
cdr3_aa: CASSLARDVRTGESSYNSPLHF
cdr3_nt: TGTGCCAGCAGCTTAGCGCGGGACGTTCGGACAGGGGAAAGCTCCTATAATTCACCCCTCCACTTT

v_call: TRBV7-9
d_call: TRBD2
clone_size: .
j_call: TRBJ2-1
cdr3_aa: CASSLISGLEGEQFF
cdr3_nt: TGTGCCAGCAGCTTAATTTCAGGACTAGAGGGTGAGCAGTTCTTC

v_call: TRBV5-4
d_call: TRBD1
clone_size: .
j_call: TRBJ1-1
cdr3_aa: CASSFSGQGFTEAFF
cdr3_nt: TGTGCCAGCAGCTTTTCGGGACAGGGTTTTACTGAAGCTTTCTTT

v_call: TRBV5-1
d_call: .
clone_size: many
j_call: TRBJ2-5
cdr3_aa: CASSPGPALETQYF
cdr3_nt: TGCGCCAGCAGCCCCGGACCAGCACTTGAGACCCAGTACTTC

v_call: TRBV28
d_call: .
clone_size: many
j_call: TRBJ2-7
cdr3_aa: CASRQGLYEQYF
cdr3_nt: TGTGCCAGCAGACAGGGACTCTACGAGCAGTACTTC

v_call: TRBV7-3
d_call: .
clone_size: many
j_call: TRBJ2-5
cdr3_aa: CASSLNSRETQYF
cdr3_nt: TGTGCCAGCAGCTTGAACTCCAGGGAGACCCAGTACTTC

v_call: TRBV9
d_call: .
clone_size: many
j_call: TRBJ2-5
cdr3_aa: CASSVGSRQETQYF
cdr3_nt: TGTGCCAGCAGCGTAGGCTCGCGGCAAGAGACCCAGTACTTC

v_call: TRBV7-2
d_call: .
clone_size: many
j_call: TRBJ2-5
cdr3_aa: CASSSGQLETQYF
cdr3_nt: TGTGCCAGCAGCTCCGGACAGTTAGAGACCCAGTACTTC

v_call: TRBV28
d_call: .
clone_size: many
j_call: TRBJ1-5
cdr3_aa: CASTLQTHQPQHF
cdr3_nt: TGTGCCAGCACCTTACAGACTCATCAGCCCCAGCATTTT

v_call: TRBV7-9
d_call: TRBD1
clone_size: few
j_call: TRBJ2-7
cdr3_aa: CASSPDRGRSYEQYF
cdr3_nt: TGTGCCAGCAGCCCGGACAGGGGGCGCTCCTACGAGCAGTACTTC

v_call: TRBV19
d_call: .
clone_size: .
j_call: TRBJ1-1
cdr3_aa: CASTFTGSGQNTEAFF
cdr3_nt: TGTGCCAGTACTTTTACTGGGTCGGGACAGAACACTGAAGCTTTCTTT

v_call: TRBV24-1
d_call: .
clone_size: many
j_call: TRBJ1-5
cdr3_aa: CATSDLDRDQPQHF
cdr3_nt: TGTGCCACCAGTGACCTGGACCGAGATCAGCCCCAGCATTTT

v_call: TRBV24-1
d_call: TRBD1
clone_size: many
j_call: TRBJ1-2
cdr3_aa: CATSDTGQGNYGYTF
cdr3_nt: TGTGCCACCAGTGATACGGGACAGGGAAACTATGGCTACACCTTC

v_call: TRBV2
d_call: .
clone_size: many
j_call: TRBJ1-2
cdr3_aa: CASSQRGLANYGYTF
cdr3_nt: TGTGCCAGCAGCCAACGGGGCTTAGCTAACTATGGCTACACCTTC

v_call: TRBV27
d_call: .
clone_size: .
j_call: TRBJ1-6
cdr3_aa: CASSLIRDNSPLHF
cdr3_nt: TGTGCCAGCAGTTTAATCAGGGATAATTCACCCCTCCACTTT

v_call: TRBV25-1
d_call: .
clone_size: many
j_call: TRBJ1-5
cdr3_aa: CASSALPGQPQHF
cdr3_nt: TGTGCCAGCAGTGCCCTACCGGGTCAGCCCCAGCATTTT

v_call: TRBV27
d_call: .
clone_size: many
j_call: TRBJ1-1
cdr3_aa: CASRDTGGYWDTEAFF
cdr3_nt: TGTGCCAGCAGAGATACCGGGGGGTATTGGGACACTGAAGCTTTCTTT

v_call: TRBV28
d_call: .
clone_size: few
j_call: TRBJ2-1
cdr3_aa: CASSLKQGKAYNEQFF
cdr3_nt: TGTGCCAGCAGTTTAAAGCAGGGGAAGGCCTACAATGAGCAGTTCTTC

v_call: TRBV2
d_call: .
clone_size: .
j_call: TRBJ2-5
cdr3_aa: CASSGGVVQETQYF
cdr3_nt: TGTGCCAGCAGTGGGGGAGTGGTCCAAGAGACCCAGTACTTC

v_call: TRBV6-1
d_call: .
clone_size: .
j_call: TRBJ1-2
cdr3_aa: CASRQANYGYTF
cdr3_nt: TGTGCCAGCAGACAGGCAAACTATGGCTACACCTTC

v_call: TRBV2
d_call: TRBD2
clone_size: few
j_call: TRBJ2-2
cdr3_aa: CASNSGRDTGELFF
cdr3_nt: TGTGCCAGCAACAGCGGGAGGGACACCGGGGAGCTGTTTTTT

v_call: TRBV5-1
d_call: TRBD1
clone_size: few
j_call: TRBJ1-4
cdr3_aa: CASSLSGTGDEKLFF
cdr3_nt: TGCGCCAGCAGCCTCTCCGGGACAGGAGACGAAAAACTGTTTTTT

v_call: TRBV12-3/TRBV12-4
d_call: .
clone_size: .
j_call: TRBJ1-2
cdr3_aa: CASSFDGAQGYTF
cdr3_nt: TGTGCCAGCAGTTTTGATGGGGCGCAAGGCTACACCTTC

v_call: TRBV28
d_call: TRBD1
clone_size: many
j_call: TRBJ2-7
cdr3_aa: CASSRTGDIYEQYF
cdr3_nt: TGTGCCAGCAGTAGGACAGGAGACATCTACGAGCAGTACTTC